The present T cell receptor beta chain was sequenced within a study of T cells in tuberculosis. Across the whole study: IGRA-negative adolescents, IGRA-positive adolescents with latent tuberculosis and adults with active tuberculosis formed this South African cohort. PBMC were archived before or within 7 days of starting treatment. Study outcomes and limitations: Active tuberculosis patients had shorter CDR3-alpha; the beta difference was nonsignificant.

Assay used: immunoSEQ multiplex PCR; TCRdb lists only in-frame clones, some missing. The sample yields fewer than 55,000 clones, 90% to 95% seen once. Specified time point: new active TB diagnosis, blood taken before or within 7 days of starting treatment. Patients were newly diagnosed, HIV-seronegative, and aged 18 or older. Note on this clone: Its specificity is not known.

Germline values: CDR1 SGHRS, CDR2 YFSETQ. Trimming removed 1 base from V and 1 base from J, with 14 bases in between. The CDR3 is 17 residues long. The source was PBMCs, collected at tuberculosis diagnosis. The gene calls are TRBV5-1 and TRBJ2-2; weak D call: TRBD1 (6 bases). This receptor was identified in an adult with tuberculosis. CDR3 sequence reads: CASSLLFPQGNTGELFF. CDR3 sequence (DNA): TGCGCCAGCAGCTTGTTATTCCCACAGGGGAACACCGGGGAGCTGTTTTTT.